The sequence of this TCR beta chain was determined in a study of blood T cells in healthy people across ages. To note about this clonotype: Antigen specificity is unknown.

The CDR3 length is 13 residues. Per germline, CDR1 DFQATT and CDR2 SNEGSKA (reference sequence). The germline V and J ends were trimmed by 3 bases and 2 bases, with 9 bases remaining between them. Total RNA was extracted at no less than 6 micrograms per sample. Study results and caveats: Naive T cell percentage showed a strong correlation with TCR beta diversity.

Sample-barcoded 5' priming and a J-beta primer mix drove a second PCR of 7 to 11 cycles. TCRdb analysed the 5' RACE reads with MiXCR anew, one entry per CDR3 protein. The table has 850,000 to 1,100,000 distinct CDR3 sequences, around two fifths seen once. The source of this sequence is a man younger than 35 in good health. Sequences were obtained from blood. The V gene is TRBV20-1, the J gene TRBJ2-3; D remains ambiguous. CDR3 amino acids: CSASPINTDTQYF. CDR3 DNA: TGCAGTGCTAGCCCCATTAACACAGATACGCAGTATTTT.